The clone carrying this T cell receptor (beta chain) is classed as hyperexpanded. Its matching antigen is unknown. The TRBV12-4/TRBJ1-2 clonotypes were amplified using barcode primers with ligated adaptors. TCRdb re-analysed the multiplex PCR reads in MiXCR, keeping a single row per CDR3 protein. The sample holds about 600 distinct CDR3 sequences; less than 5% are singletons and the top ten take 20% to 25%. Whole-study results and caveats: Tumor Treg TCRs overlapped most with tumor naive CD4+ cells.

With 6 bases removed from V and 4 bases from J, the gap between germline ends came to 12 bases. The CDR3 extends over 13 amino acids. The sorted Tregs were CD4+CD25+CD127-/low cells. The chain combines TRBV12-3 or TRBV12-4 with TRBJ1-2, with D maybe TRBD1 (5 bases). The sequence was obtained from a female donor with breast cancer. The sequencing sample was made of Tregs sorted from blood. The CDR3 region is CASSQTTVYGYTF. Written as DNA, the CDR3 is TGTGCCAGCAGCCAGACGACAGTCTATGGCTACACCTTC.